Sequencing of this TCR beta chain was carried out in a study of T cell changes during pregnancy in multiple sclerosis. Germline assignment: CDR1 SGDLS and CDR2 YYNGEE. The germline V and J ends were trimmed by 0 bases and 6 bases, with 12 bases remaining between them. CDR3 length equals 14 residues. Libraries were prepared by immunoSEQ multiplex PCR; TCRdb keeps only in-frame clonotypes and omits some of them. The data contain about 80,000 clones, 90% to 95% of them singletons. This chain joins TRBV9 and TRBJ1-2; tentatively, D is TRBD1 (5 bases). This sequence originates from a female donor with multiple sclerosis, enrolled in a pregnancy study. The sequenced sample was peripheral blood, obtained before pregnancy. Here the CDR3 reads CASSVGGGVNGYTF. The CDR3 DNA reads TGTGCCAGCAGCGTAGGAGGAGGGGTTAATGGCTACACCTTC.